The clone carrying this TCR beta chain was observed a few times. The table came from immunoSEQ multiplex PCR; TCRdb's copy has only in-frame clones and leaves some out. The sample lists about 26,000 clones, roughly four fifths occurring once. The entry originates in a study of blood T cell repertoires in COVID-19. Study-level information: Acute-phase and convalescent COVID-19 samples originated in the United States, Italy and Spain.

The clonotype was recovered from a human donor in a cohort sampled during active COVID-19. Sample: peripheral blood.

CDR3 residues: CASSLQGEYTEAFF. CDR3 in DNA: TGCGCCAGCAGCTTGCAGGGGGAATATACTGAAGCTTTCTTT. The chain uses TRBV5-1 and TRBJ1-1, with TRBD1 identical over 7 bases. This CDR3 contains 14 residues. After removal of 1 base from V and 5 bases from J, the junction contained 5 bases not matched to a gene. CDR1 SGHRS and CDR2 YFSETQ come from the germline V gene. Full variable domain (remainder filled in from reference TRBV5-1 and TRBJ1-1): KAGVTQTPRYLIKTRGQQVTLSCSPISGHRSVSWYQQTPGQGLQFLFEYFSETQRNKGNFPGRFSGRQFSNSRSEMNVSTLELGDSALYLCASSLQGEYTEAFFGQGTRLTVV.